One sample yielded the 22 T cell receptor beta chains listed below, sequenced in a study of cytomegalovirus exposure and HLA in healthy donors. The PCR used 60 Vbeta and 13 Jbeta primers. Only in-frame clones appear in the TCRdb table, and some are missing; sequencing was by immunoSEQ multiplex PCR. The table shows around 160,000 clones, with about 75% occurring only once. The sequenced material came from PBMCs. These TCRs come from a man aged 50-59 years in good health and CMV-seropositive.

The chain is built from TRBV5-6 and TRBJ1-5, with D possibly being TRBD1 (5 bases). The germline CDR1 and CDR2 sequences are SGHDT and YYEEEE. This CDR3 region has 15 residues. V was pared by 1 base and J by 4 bases, with 12 bases between. CDR3 region: CASSLYSRANQPQHF. The CDR3 DNA reads TGTGCCAGCAGCTTGTACAGCAGGGCTAATCAGCCCCAGCATTTT. The full variable domain, in which reference TRBV5-6 and TRBJ1-5 provide the parts outside the CDR3, is DAGVTQSPTHLIKTRGQQVTLRCSPKSGHDTVSWYQQALGQGPQFIFQYYEEEERQRGNFPDRFSGHQFPNYSSELNVNALLLGDSALYLCASSLYSRANQPQHFGDGTRLSIL.

The chain recombines TRBV11-2 with TRBJ1-3; tentatively, D is TRBD1 (6 bases). Trimming cost V 4 bases and J 4 bases, with 11 bases left between them. CDR1 is SGHAT, CDR2 FQNNGV, per germline. The CDR3 has 14 residues. The CDR3 loop is CASSSRGDGNTIYF. CDR3 nucleotide sequence: TGTGCCAGCAGCTCCAGGGGTGACGGAAACACCATATATTTT.

This clone was counted only a few times. The genes are TRBV7-3 and TRBJ2-3, with D uncertain. CDR1 and CDR2 from the germline V gene are SGHTA and FQGTGA. The germline V and J ends were trimmed by 4 bases and 4 bases, with 15 bases remaining between them. This CDR3 contains 15 residues. The CDR3 DNA reads TGTGCCAGCAGCTCCGAATTTACAGTGGCAGATACGCAGTATTTT. As protein: CASSSEFTVADTQYF.

This chain joins TRBV5-1 and TRBJ2-3, with D possibly being TRBD2 (6 bases). Trimming left V 6 bases short and J 2 bases short, with 16 bases between. The CDR3 consists of 15 residues. The germline V gene encodes CDR1 SGHRS and CDR2 YFSETQ. The CDR3 reads CASNPNGGNTDTQYF. The CDR3, as DNA: TGCGCCAGCAACCCGAATGGGGGGAACACAGATACGCAGTATTTT.

The chain is built from TRBV5-4 and TRBJ1-1, with 9 bases aligning to TRBD1. CDR1 SGHNT and CDR2 YYREEE come from the germline V gene (reference sequence). Trimming cost V 6 bases and J 0 bases; bases outside gene matches: 12. There are 17 residues in the CDR3. The CDR3 reads CASNLPTGGNMNTEAFF. The CDR3 nucleotides are TGTGCCAGCAACCTCCCGACAGGGGGAAACATGAACACTGAAGCTTTCTTT.

V is TRBV10-2 and J is TRBJ1-6; D is unresolved. V lost 4 bases to trimming and J lost 7 bases, with 8 bases between them. CDR3 length: 13 amino acids. Germline V gene data show CDR1 as WSHSY and CDR2 as SAAADI. The CDR3 nucleotides are TGCGCCAGCAGTGGACAAGTAAATTCACCCCTCCACTTT. Encoded protein: CASSGQVNSPLHF.

This clone was counted between two and nine times. This rearrangement joins TRBV6-5 to TRBJ1-1, with TRBD1 matching over 11 bases. The V and J ends lost 5 bases and 5 bases, in that order; junction bases with no gene match: 7. The CDR3 sequence is 15 residues long. Germline V gene data show CDR1 as MNHEY and CDR2 as SVGAGI. The CDR3 protein is CASSKGQGAQTEAFF. The CDR3 DNA reads TGTGCCAGCAGTAAAGGACAGGGGGCGCAAACTGAAGCTTTCTTT.

The J gene is TRBJ2-3, the V gene TRBV7-9; D might be TRBD1 (6 bases). Germline V gives CDR1 SEHNR, CDR2 FQNEAQ (reference sequence). V lost 2 bases and J 0 bases, leaving 9 bases between the germline ends. The CDR3 is made up of 15 amino acids. CDR3 coding DNA: TGTGCCAGCAGCTTACTCGGGACAAGCACAGATACGCAGTATTTT. Its translation is CASSLLGTSTDTQYF.

The rearrangement joins TRBV14 to TRBJ1-6; D call uncertain. Germline assignment: CDR1 SGHDN and CDR2 FVKESK. The CDR3 contains 18 residues. The V end lost 0 bases, the J end lost 4 bases, and 16 bases lay between the germline ends. The CDR3 bases are TGTGCCAGCAGCCAAGAAAGAGGGTTGAAGAGGTATAATTCACCCCTCCACTTT. Translation: CASSQERGLKRYNSPLHF.

The chain joins TRBV5-3 to TRBJ1-6; TRBD1 might be the D (6 bases). TRBV5-3 is identified as an open reading frame with a role that is uncertain. This CDR3 has 14 amino acids. Trimming took off 2 bases at V and 11 bases at J, with 14 bases between the two ends. In DNA form, the CDR3 reads TGTGCCAGAAGCTTTCGATCCCAGGGGCCACCCCTCCACTTT. It specifies CARSFRSQGPPLHF.

V is TRBV27 and J is TRBJ1-5; 9 positions match TRBD1. The CDR3 loop spans 16 amino acids. The germline V gene encodes CDR1 MNHEY and CDR2 SMNVEV (reference sequence). Trimming took 6 bases from V and 6 from J; bases not matched to a gene: 12. CDR3 bases: TGTGCCAGCAGCAAAAATATGGGGACAGGGCGTCAGCCCCAGCATTTT. The encoded protein is CASSKNMGTGRQPQHF.

J is TRBJ1-5 and V is TRBV19; 8 positions agree with TRBD1. The CDR3 length is 16 residues. Germline-derived CDR1 and CDR2 are LNHDA and SQIVND (reference sequence). After removal of 0 bases from V and 7 bases from J, the junction contained 8 bases not matched to a gene. Written as DNA, the CDR3 is TGTGCCAGTAGTATAGATCCGGCAGGGGGCCACCAGCCCCAGCATTTT. This encodes CASSIDPAGGHQPQHF.

Points on this clone: One end of the junction fails to match germline, which may point to a read error. The chain carries TRBV13 and TRBJ2-6; TRBD1 might be the D (5 bases). This CDR3 has 19 residues. CDR1 is PRHDT and CDR2 is FYEKMQ in the germline V gene (reference sequence). As DNA, the CDR3 is TGTGCCAGCAGCTTAGGCCCTGGCAGTACTTACTCTGGGGCCCACGTCCTGACTTTC. Translation: CASSLGPGSTYSGAHVLTF. The full variable domain, rest sourced from reference TRBV13 and TRBJ2-6, is AAGVIQSPRHLIKEKRETATLKCYPIPRHDTVYWYQQGPGQDPQFLISFYEKMQSDKGSIPDRFSAQQFSDYHSELNMSSLELGDSALYFCASSLGPGSTYSGAHVLTFGAGSRLTVL.

V gene TRBV9 combines with J gene TRBJ2-2; TRBD2 matches at 10 bases. The CDR3 extends over 21 amino acids. Germline CDR1 SGDLS, CDR2 YYNGEE. With V trimmed by 4 bases and J by 1 base, 19 bases remained unmatched. The DNA for the CDR3 is TGTGCCAGCAGCCCCACCCTCACTAGCGGGGCCCCACTAGAGAACACCGGGGAGCTGTTTTTT. Amino acids: CASSPTLTSGAPLENTGELFF. Using reference TRBV9 and TRBJ2-2 for the parts outside the CDR3, the full variable domain is DSGVTQTPKHLITATGQRVTLRCSPRSGDLSVYWYQQSLDQGLQFLIQYYNGEERAKGNILERFSAQQFPDLHSELNLSSLELGDSALYFCASSPTLTSGAPLENTGELFFGEGSRLTVL.

The V and J genes are TRBV6-6 and TRBJ1-2; D unclear. Germline CDR1 is MNHNY and CDR2 is SVGAGI (reference sequence). CDR3 length: 14 residues. V was shortened by 5 bases and J by 4 bases, with 14 bases between the two germline ends. CDR3 nucleotides: TGTGCCAGCAGTCCACCGGGAGGGCTCTATGGCTACACCTTC. Its translation: CASSPPGGLYGYTF.

V is TRBV18 and J is TRBJ2-7; TRBD2 is a possible D gene (6 bases). The germline V gene encodes CDR1 KGHSH and CDR2 LQKENI. V was shortened by 3 bases and J by 3 bases, with 15 bases between the two germline ends. CDR3 size: 15 residues. The DNA of the CDR3 is TGTGCCAGCTCACCGTCGGGGGAAGGAGACTACGAGCAGTACTTC. Translation: CASSPSGEGDYEQYF. The full variable domain, its missing parts supplied by reference TRBV18 and TRBJ2-7, is NAGVMQNPRHLVRRRGQEARLRCSPMKGHSHVYWYRQLPEEGLKFMVYLQKENIIDESGMPKERFSAEFPKEGPSILRIQQVVRGDSAAYFCASSPSGEGDYEQYFGPGTRLTVT.

This chain uses TRBV5-1 with TRBJ2-7; D possibly corresponds to TRBD1 (7 bases). Germline V CDR1 and CDR2: SGHRS, YFSETQ. V lost 4 bases and J 2 bases, leaving 16 bases between the germline ends. The CDR3 spans 15 residues. CDR3 in amino acids: CASSAAQGGTYEQYF. The CDR3 nucleotides read TGCGCCAGCAGCGCAGCCCAGGGGGGCACCTACGAGCAGTACTTC.

The chain recombines TRBV7-3 with TRBJ2-2; 7 bases agree with TRBD1. V was clipped by 5 bases and J by 0 bases; unmatched bases: 6. CDR3 length equals 16 residues. From germline, CDR1 is SGHTA and CDR2 FQGTGA. The CDR3 DNA reads as TGTGCCAGCAGCCGAAAAGGGGGCGCGAACACCGGGGAGCTGTTTTTT. Its protein product is CASSRKGGANTGELFF.

The V gene is TRBV5-1, the J gene TRBJ2-2; 9 bases match TRBD2. Per germline, CDR1 SGHRS and CDR2 YFSETQ. J lost 1 base, V lost 3 bases, and 4 bases had no gene match. The CDR3 covers 16 residues. CDR3 nucleotides: TGCGCCAGCAGCTATGGTAGCGGGGGGAACACCGGGGAGCTGTTTTTT. Its protein is CASSYGSGGNTGELFF.

This clone was observed once. V and J are TRBV18 and TRBJ2-3, with D possibly being TRBD1 (5 bases). CDR3 size: 14 residues. Trimming took off 1 base at V and 2 bases at J, with 7 bases between the two ends. Per the germline V gene, CDR1 is KGHSH and CDR2 is LQKENI. This CDR3 reads CASSPQGFTDTQYF. DNA of the CDR3: TGTGCCAGCTCACCACAGGGGTTCACAGATACGCAGTATTTT.

V usage is TRBV4-3 and J usage is TRBJ2-7; weak D call: TRBD2 (7 bases). The germline V gene has CDR1 LGHNA and CDR2 YSLEER. The CDR3 extends over 16 amino acids. V lost 4 bases and J 5 bases, leaving 21 bases between the germline ends. Written as DNA, the CDR3 is TGCGCCAGCAGCCGAAAAATCTCAGGGGAGGGAAACGAGCAGTACTTC. As protein: CASSRKISGEGNEQYF.

This clone turned up a few times. The genes are TRBV28 and TRBJ1-5, with 7 bases matching TRBD1. This CDR3 has 15 amino acids. The germline CDR1 and CDR2 sequences are MDHEN and SYDVKM. Trimming cost V 6 bases and J 4 bases; bases outside gene matches: 9. In DNA form, the CDR3 reads TGTGCCAGCAGAGAGGGGGCGCGAATAAATCAGCCCCAGCATTTT. It is translated as CASREGARINQPQHF.